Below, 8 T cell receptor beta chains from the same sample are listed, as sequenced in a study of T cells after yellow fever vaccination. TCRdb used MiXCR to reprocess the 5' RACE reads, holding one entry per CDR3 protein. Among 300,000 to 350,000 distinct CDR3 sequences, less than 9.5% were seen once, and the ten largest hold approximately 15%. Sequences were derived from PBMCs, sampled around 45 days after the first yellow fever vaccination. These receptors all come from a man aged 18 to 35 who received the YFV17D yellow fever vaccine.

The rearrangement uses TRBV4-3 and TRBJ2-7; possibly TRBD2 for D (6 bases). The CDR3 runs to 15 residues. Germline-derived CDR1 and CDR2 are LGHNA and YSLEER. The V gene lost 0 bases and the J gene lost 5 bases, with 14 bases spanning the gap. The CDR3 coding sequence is TGCGCCAGCAGCCAAGAAGGTGTGCGGGGCCACGAGCAGTACTTC. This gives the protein CASSQEGVRGHEQYF.

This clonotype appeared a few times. The CDR3 region has the DNA TGTGCCAGCAGCTTAACGGACAGGGCAGATACGCAGTATTTT. It encodes CASSLTDRADTQYF. This chain connects TRBV5-4 to TRBJ2-3; 8 bases map to TRBD1. The CDR3 consists of 14 residues. The germline V gene has CDR1 SGHNT and CDR2 YYREEE (reference sequence). The junction had 3 bases not matched to a gene; V was cut back by 2 bases and J by 4 bases.

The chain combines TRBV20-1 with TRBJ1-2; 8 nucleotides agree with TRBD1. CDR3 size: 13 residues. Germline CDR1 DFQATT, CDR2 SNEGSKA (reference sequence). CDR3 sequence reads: CSAPGGGYYGYTF. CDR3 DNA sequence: TGCAGCGCCCCAGGGGGCGGGTACTATGGCTACACCTTC.

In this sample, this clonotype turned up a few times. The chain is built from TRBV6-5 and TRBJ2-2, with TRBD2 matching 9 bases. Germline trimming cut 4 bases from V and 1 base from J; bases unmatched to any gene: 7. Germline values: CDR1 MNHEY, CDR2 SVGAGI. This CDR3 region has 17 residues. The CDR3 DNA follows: TGTGCCAGCAGTTCCTCGAGCGGGGGGAAGAACACCGGGGAGCTGTTTTTT. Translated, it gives CASSSSSGGKNTGELFF.

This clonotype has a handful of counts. The CDR3, as DNA: TGTGCCAGCCGAAGTGCCCCGGGACAGGGACGGTCCGAGCAGTACTTC. Translation: CASRSAPGQGRSEQYF. This rearrangement joins TRBV6-1 to TRBJ2-7; 9 bases align to TRBD1. V lost 8 bases to trimming and J lost 6 bases; unmatched junction nucleotides: 17. This CDR3 region has 16 residues. Germline CDR1 is MNHNS and CDR2 is SASEGT.

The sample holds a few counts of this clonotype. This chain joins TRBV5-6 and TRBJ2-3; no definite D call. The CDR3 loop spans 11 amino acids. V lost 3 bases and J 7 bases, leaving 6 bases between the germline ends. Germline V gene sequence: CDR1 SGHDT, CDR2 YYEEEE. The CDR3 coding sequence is TGTGCCAGCAGCTCAGAAAATACGCAGTATTTT. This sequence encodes CASSSENTQYF.

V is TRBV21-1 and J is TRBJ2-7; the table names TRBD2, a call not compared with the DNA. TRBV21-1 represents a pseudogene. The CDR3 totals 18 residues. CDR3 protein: CASSKATQGPRTNYEQYV. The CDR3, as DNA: TGTGCCAGCAGCAAAGCAACACAGGGCCCACGCACTAATTACGAGCAGTACGTC.

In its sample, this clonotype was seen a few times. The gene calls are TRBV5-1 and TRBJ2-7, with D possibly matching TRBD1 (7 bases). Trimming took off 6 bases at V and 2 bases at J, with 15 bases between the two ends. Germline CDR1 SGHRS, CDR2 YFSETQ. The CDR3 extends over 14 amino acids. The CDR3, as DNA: TGCGCCAGCACTCGCAGGGGGGCCCCCTACGAGCAGTACTTC. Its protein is CASTRRGAPYEQYF. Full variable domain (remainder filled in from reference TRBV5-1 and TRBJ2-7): KAGVTQTPRYLIKTRGQQVTLSCSPISGHRSVSWYQQTPGQGLQFLFEYFSETQRNKGNFPGRFSGRQFSNSRSEMNVSTLELGDSALYLCASTRRGAPYEQYFGPGTRLTVT.